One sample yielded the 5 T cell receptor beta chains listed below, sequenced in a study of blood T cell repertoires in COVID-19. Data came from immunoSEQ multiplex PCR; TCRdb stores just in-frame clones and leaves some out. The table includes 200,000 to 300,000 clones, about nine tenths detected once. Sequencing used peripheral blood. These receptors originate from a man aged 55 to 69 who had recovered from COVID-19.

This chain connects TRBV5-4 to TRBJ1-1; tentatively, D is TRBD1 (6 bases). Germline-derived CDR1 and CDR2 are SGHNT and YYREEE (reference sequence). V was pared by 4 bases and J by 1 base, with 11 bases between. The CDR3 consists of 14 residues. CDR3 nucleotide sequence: TGTGCCAGCAGCCCAAGGACAGCGAACACTGAAGCTTTCTTT. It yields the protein CASSPRTANTEAFF.

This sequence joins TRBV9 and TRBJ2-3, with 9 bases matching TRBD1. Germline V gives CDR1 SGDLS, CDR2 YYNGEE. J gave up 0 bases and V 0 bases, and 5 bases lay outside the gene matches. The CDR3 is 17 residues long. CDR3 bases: TGTGCCAGCAGCGTAGGGACAGGGGAACGTAGCACAGATACGCAGTATTTT. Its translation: CASSVGTGERSTDTQYF.

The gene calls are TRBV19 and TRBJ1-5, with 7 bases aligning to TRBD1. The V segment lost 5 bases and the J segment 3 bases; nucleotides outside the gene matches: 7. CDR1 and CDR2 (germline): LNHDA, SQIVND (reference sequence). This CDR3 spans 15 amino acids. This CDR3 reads CASSGTAQFNQPQHF. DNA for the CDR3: TGTGCCAGTAGTGGGACAGCCCAATTCAATCAGCCCCAGCATTTT.

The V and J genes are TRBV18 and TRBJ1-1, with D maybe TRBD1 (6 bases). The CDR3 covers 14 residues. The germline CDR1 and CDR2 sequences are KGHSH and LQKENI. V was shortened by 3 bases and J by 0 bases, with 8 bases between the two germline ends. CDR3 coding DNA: TGTGCCAGCTCACCCGGACAGCTGAACACTGAAGCTTTCTTT. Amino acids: CASSPGQLNTEAFF.

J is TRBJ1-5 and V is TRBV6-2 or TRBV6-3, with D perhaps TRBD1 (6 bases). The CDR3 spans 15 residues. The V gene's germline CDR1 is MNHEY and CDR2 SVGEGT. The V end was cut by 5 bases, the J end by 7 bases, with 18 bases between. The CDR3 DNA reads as TGTGCCAGCAGTCAGGTGACAGGAACCGAACAGCCCCAGCATTTT. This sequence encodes CASSQVTGTEQPQHF.